Each of the 15 T cell receptor beta chains below was sequenced from the same sample in a study of cytomegalovirus exposure and HLA in healthy donors (dated by TCRdb to about 2017). The library relied on the immunoSEQ multiplex PCR assay. Entries here come from immuneACCESS through TCRdb and include only in-frame sequences with V and J called. Some clones fail to appear in such tables; in the studies checked, an unresolved V gene covers under half of the shortfall, and the cause of the remainder is unknown. For this sample the table gives roughly 52,000 clones, of which 93% were detected only once. The top ten clones comprise under 2% of the sample. Sequenced input: PBMCs. The receptor source for this set is a woman younger than 30 in good health and CMV-seropositive.

V gene TRBV7-7 combines with J gene TRBJ1-3; a possible D gene is TRBD1 (6 bases). The CDR3 runs 15 residues. CDR1 and CDR2 from the germline V gene are SSHAT and FNYEAQ (reference sequence). The V end lost 4 bases, the J end lost 1 base, and 11 bases lay between the germline ends. The CDR3 nucleotides read TGTGCCAGCAGCTCAACACAGGGTTCTGGAAACACCATATATTTT. This codes for CASSSTQGSGNTIYF.

V is TRBV1 and J is TRBJ2-5; the listed D gene, TRBD2, was not tested against the DNA. TRBV1 is designated a pseudogene. The CDR3 has 17 amino acids. The CDR3 spells CTSSQDRKRGTQETQYF. CDR3 DNA: TGCACCAGCAGCCAAGATCGTAAGCGGGGGACCCAAGAGACCCAGTACTTC.

The chain uses TRBV5-6 and TRBJ1-5; no reliable D call. The germline V and J ends were trimmed by 4 bases and 5 bases, with 7 bases remaining between them. CDR1 is SGHDT, CDR2 YYEEEE, per germline. This CDR3 is built from 12 residues. The CDR3 reads CASSLSDQPQHF. CDR3 DNA sequence: TGTGCCAGCAGCCTAAGCGATCAGCCCCAGCATTTT.

The rearrangement links TRBV28 to TRBJ1-5; the D gene is possibly TRBD1 (6 bases). Germline values: CDR1 MDHEN, CDR2 SYDVKM. There are 16 residues in the CDR3. The germline V and J ends were trimmed by 6 bases and 1 base, with 16 bases remaining between them. CDR3 amino acids: CASRYRGGVSNQPQHF. CDR3 coding DNA: TGTGCCAGCAGATACCGCGGGGGCGTGAGCAATCAGCCCCAGCATTTT.

Written as DNA, the CDR3 is TGTGCCAGCAGCGTAGGGGGGACTAGAGACAATGAGCAGTTCTTC. Residues: CASSVGGTRDNEQFF. The V call is TRBV9, the J call TRBJ2-1, with 8 bases identical to TRBD2. V gave up 0 bases and J gave up 5 bases; unmatched junction bases: 4. Germline V gene lookup returns CDR1 SGDLS and CDR2 YYNGEE. The CDR3 extends over 15 amino acids. Variable domain in full (rest from reference TRBV9 and TRBJ2-1): DSGVTQTPKHLITATGQRVTLRCSPRSGDLSVYWYQQSLDQGLQFLIQYYNGEERAKGNILERFSAQQFPDLHSELNLSSLELGDSALYFCASSVGGTRDNEQFFGPGTRLTVL.

This chain joins TRBV6-4 and TRBJ2-1; 9 positions agree with TRBD1. The CDR3 is 17 amino acids. V dropped 2 bases and J dropped 6; count of bases not matched to a gene: 11. Germline CDR1 reads MRHNA; CDR2 reads SNTAGT. The CDR3 protein is CASSDLGTGTGINEQFF. The CDR3 coding sequence is TGTGCCAGCAGTGACCTTGGCACCGGGACAGGGATCAATGAGCAGTTCTTC.

CDR3 amino acids: CASSHGLAGGPETQYF. As DNA, the CDR3 is TGTGCCAGCAGCCACGGACTAGCGGGGGGGCCCGAGACCCAGTACTTC. The chain is built from TRBV2 and TRBJ2-5; 15 nucleotides match TRBD2. The CDR3 extends over 16 amino acids. The germline CDR1 and CDR2 sequences are SNHLY and FYNNEI. V trimming: 6 bases; J trimming: 5 bases; junction bases outside the gene matches: 7.

The CDR3 reads CASSPGTYNSPLHF. CDR3 bases: TGTGCCAGCAGTCCCGGGACCTATAATTCACCCCTCCACTTT. The J gene is TRBJ1-6, the V gene TRBV27; D gene unclear. Germline-derived CDR1 and CDR2 are MNHEY and SMNVEV (reference sequence). The CDR3 length is 14 residues. The ends were cut back, 5 bases at V and 2 bases at J, with 7 bases in the middle.

Note on this clone: Other DNA variants within this sample encode the same CDR3. This CDR3 is CASSQDRASYEQYF. Written as DNA, the CDR3 is TGCGCCAGCAGCCAAGATCGAGCCTCCTACGAGCAGTACTTC. V usage is TRBV4-3 and J usage is TRBJ2-7; no definite D call. Trimming shortened V by 0 bases and J by 0 bases, and 6 bases separated the two germline ends. This CDR3 region has 14 residues. Germline values: CDR1 LGHNA, CDR2 YSLEER.

The gene calls are TRBV4-2 and TRBJ1-6; D ambiguous. This CDR3 has 13 amino acids. V shed 0 bases and J shed 9 bases, with 6 bases lying between them. Per the germline V gene, CDR1 is LGHNA and CDR2 is YNFKEQ. CDR3 bases: TGTGCCAGCAGCCAAGACCACGGTTCACCCCTCCACTTT. Its translation is CASSQDHGSPLHF.

The chain recombines TRBV29-1 with TRBJ2-2; tentatively, D is TRBD2 (5 bases). Germline V CDR1 and CDR2: SQVTM, ANQGSEA. V was trimmed by 5 bases and J by 1 base, leaving 8 bases between them. This CDR3 is 13 amino acids long. CDR3 region: CSVTGMNTGELFF. The CDR3, as DNA: TGCAGCGTTACCGGGATGAACACCGGGGAGCTGTTTTTT.

CDR3 region: CASSSPGGQGIYGYTF. CDR3 DNA: TGTGCCAGCAGTTCCCCGGGGGGACAGGGGATCTATGGCTACACCTTC. The V gene is TRBV28, the J gene TRBJ1-2; 10 bases line up with TRBD1. The V segment lost 4 bases and the J segment 4 bases; nucleotides outside the gene matches: 9. The CDR3 length is 16 residues. CDR1 and CDR2 (germline): MDHEN, SYDVKM.

The genes are TRBV9 and TRBJ1-1; D ambiguous. The CDR3 runs to 17 residues. CDR1 is SGDLS and CDR2 is YYNGEE in the germline V gene. Trimming pared 7 bases from V and 1 base from J, leaving 23 bases between. CDR3 nucleotide sequence: TGTGCCAGCTCTCCAAGCAGCGTAGCTTCACGGAACACTGAAGCTTTCTTT. Encoded protein: CASSPSSVASRNTEAFF. Filled out from reference TRBV9 and TRBJ1-1, the complete variable domain reads DSGVTQTPKHLITATGQRVTLRCSPRSGDLSVYWYQQSLDQGLQFLIQYYNGEERAKGNILERFSAQQFPDLHSELNLSSLELGDSALYFCASSPSSVASRNTEAFFGQGTRLTVV.

The chain employs TRBV6-6 and TRBJ1-2; D uncertain. Germline V lookup: CDR1 MNHNY, CDR2 SVGAGI (reference sequence). The CDR3 length is 12 residues. Trimming took off 6 bases at V and 8 bases at J, with 13 bases between the two ends. CDR3 residues: CASSRLPRGYTF. The CDR3 region has the DNA TGTGCCAGCAGCCGATTACCTAGAGGCTACACCTTC.

The table lists this clone with a count of one. Here the CDR3 DNA reads TGCGCCAGCAGCCAAGTGCCGACTAGCGGGGGGGAAAATGAGCAGTTCTTC. Translated: CASSQVPTSGGENEQFF. The rearrangement links TRBV4-1 to TRBJ2-1; TRBD2 aligns across 14 bases. Germline CDR1 is MGHRA and CDR2 is YSYEKL. V was pared by 1 base and J by 7 bases, with 6 bases of the junction left unmatched. The CDR3 contains 17 residues.